This TCR beta chain was found in a study of shared clonotypes between healthy human individuals. Study findings and constraints: Naive subsets, compared against memory subsets, generally had larger estimated richness values.

Free of recent acute infections or vaccinations, the donors were healthy HIV-negative adults. In regard to this clone: The antigen is undetermined.

The protocol was immunoSEQ multiplex PCR, while the TCRdb copy is restricted to in-frame clones and leaves out a portion. The sample yields more than 1 million clones, 70% to 80% seen once. Sequencing used memory CD4+ T cells from PBMCs. Specified subset: CD45RA-negative fraction. This sequence originates from a man aged 18 to 30 in good health. Some clones in this sample may be carry-over from other donors' samples.

CDR3 residues: CASSVGDRGRGYTF. CDR3 DNA: TGTGCCAGCAGTGTAGGGGACAGGGGTCGGGGCTACACCTTC. The rearrangement links TRBV6-1 to TRBJ1-2; 10 bases are a match to TRBD1. V shed 4 bases, J shed 8 bases, and the junction held 7 bases outside the gene matches. Germline V gene lookup returns CDR1 MNHNS and CDR2 SASEGT. CDR3 length: 14 residues.